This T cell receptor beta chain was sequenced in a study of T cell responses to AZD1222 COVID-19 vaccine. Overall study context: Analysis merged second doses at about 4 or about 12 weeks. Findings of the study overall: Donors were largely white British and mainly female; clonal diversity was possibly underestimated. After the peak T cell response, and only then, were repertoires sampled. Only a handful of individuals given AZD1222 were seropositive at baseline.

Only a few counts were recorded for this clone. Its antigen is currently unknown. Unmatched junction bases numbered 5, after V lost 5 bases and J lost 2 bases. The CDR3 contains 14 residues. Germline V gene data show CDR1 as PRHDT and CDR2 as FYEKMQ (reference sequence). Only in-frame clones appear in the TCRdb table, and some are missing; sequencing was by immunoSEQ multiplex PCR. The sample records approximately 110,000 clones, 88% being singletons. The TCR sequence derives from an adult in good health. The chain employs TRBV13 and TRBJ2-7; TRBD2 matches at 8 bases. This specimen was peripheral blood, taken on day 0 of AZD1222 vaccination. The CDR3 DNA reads TGTGCCAGCAGCCTAGCGGGTACAACCTACGAGCAGTACTTC. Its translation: CASSLAGTTYEQYF.